The T cell receptor (beta chain) described here comes from a study of CD8 T cells in ankylosing spondylitis. Regarding the study as a whole: Earlier literature documents some of the motif variants in reactive arthritis synovial fluid and blood.

Germline assignment: CDR1 LNHNV and CDR2 YYDKDF (reference sequence). CDR3 size: 14 residues. The ends were cut back, 0 bases at V and 4 bases at J, with 6 bases in the middle. As the method for making TCR beta libraries, quantitative 5'-RACE with molecular barcodes was used. TCRdb re-analysed the 5' RACE reads in MiXCR, keeping a single row per CDR3 protein. In the table there are about 140,000 distinct CDR3 sequences, more than 7% of which are singletons. This clonotype was found many times. The antigen is undetermined. Sequenced input: synovial fluid, either unsorted or a sorted T cell fraction (not recorded which). V and J are TRBV15 and TRBJ2-2; D unclear. The receptor was isolated from a male donor with ankylosing spondylitis. CDR3 amino acids: CATSRDSSTGELFF. CDR3 nucleotides: TGTGCCACCAGCAGAGACAGTAGCACCGGGGAGCTGTTTTTT.